This passage covers 28 T cell receptor beta chains from one sample sequenced in a study of T cell responses to AZD1222 COVID-19 vaccine. The assay was immunoSEQ multiplex PCR, and TCRdb's table has in-frame clones only and misses some. Of approximately 79,000 clones listed, about four fifths were seen once; the top ten hold roughly 1.3%. The material was peripheral blood, obtained 28 days after the second AZD1222 dose. Source of these receptors: an adult who received the AZD1222 COVID-19 vaccine.

This rearrangement joins TRBV5-8 to TRBJ2-3; 12 nucleotides match TRBD1. CDR1 SGHTS and CDR2 YDEGEE come from the germline V gene. With V trimmed by 4 bases and J by 4 bases, 4 bases remained unmatched. The CDR3 sequence is 15 residues long. The CDR3 is CASSTGQGAPDTQYF. CDR3 in DNA: TGTGCCAGCAGCACGGGACAGGGGGCACCAGATACGCAGTATTTT.

This chain uses TRBV11-2 with TRBJ2-1, with 8 bases lining up with TRBD2. CDR1 SGHAT and CDR2 FQNNGV come from the germline V gene. The V segment lost 1 base and the J segment 8 bases; nucleotides outside the gene matches: 10. The CDR3 consists of 16 residues. The CDR3 reads CASSLAPGLVGDEQFF. The CDR3 nucleotides are TGTGCCAGCAGCTTAGCACCGGGACTAGTAGGAGATGAGCAGTTCTTC.

This chain connects TRBV5-4 to TRBJ1-1; 9 nucleotides align to TRBD1. Germline V gene data show CDR1 as SGHNT and CDR2 as YYREEE (reference sequence). The CDR3 extends over 15 amino acids. The V and J ends lost 0 bases and 8 bases, in that order; junction bases with no gene match: 8. As DNA, the CDR3 is TGTGCCAGCAGCTTGGGATTGAGGACAGGGGCCGAAGCTTTCTTT. Translated: CASSLGLRTGAEAFF.

The chain combines TRBV18 with TRBJ2-5; no clear D gene. V lost 6 bases and J 5 bases, leaving 10 bases between the germline ends. There are 12 residues in the CDR3. Germline assignment: CDR1 KGHSH and CDR2 LQKENI. CDR3 coding DNA: TGTGCCAGCTCCCCCCCTGGGGAGACCCAGTACTTC. This gives the protein CASSPPGETQYF.

V is TRBV24-1 and J is TRBJ1-2; 8 positions match TRBD1. Germline trimming cut 3 bases from V and 7 bases from J; bases unmatched to any gene: 9. The CDR3 is 15 residues long. The germline V gene encodes CDR1 KGHDR and CDR2 SFDVKD. The CDR3 spells CATSDPMTGAGGYTF. Here the CDR3 DNA reads TGTGCCACCAGTGATCCGATGACAGGGGCGGGTGGCTACACCTTC.

The CDR3 DNA follows: TGTGCCATCAGTGAGTCCGGGACAGCCAATCAGCCCCAGCATTTT. Residues: CAISESGTANQPQHF. V usage is TRBV10-3 and J usage is TRBJ1-5; 7 bases are shared with TRBD1. Trimming at V came to 0 bases and at J to 3 bases, leaving 2 bases not matched to a gene. Germline assignment: CDR1 ENHRY and CDR2 SYGVKD. This CDR3 spans 15 amino acids.

The chain is built from TRBV14 and TRBJ2-7; 9 positions match TRBD1. The CDR3 runs to 15 residues. Germline V gene data show CDR1 as SGHDN and CDR2 as FVKESK. V shed 1 base and J 3 bases; nucleotides not matched to a gene: 4. DNA of the CDR3: TGTGCCAGCAGCCAAGGATTGACAGGGGGCTACGAGCAGTACTTC. Protein: CASSQGLTGGYEQYF.

This chain uses TRBV19 with TRBJ1-5; D is possibly TRBD1 (6 bases). Germline V CDR1 and CDR2: LNHDA, SQIVND (reference sequence). The CDR3 is 17 residues long. Deletions cut 2 bases from V and 2 bases from J, with 16 bases between. CDR3 amino acids: CASSITGTPLGNQPQHF. DNA of the CDR3: TGTGCCAGTAGTATAACCGGGACACCCTTGGGCAATCAGCCCCAGCATTTT. Full variable domain (outside the CDR3, taken from reference TRBV19 and TRBJ1-5): DGGITQSPKYLFRKEGQNVTLSCEQNLNHDAMYWYRQDPGQGLRLIYYSQIVNDFQKGDIAEGYSVSREKKESFPLTVTSAQKNPTAFYLCASSITGTPLGNQPQHFGDGTRLSIL.

This chain links TRBV30 with TRBJ1-1; D unresolved. The ends were cut back, 4 bases at V and 2 bases at J, with 11 bases in the middle. The CDR3 runs 13 residues. In germline, CDR1 is GTSNPN, CDR2 SVGIG (reference sequence). DNA of the CDR3: TGTGCCTGGACACCGTACTCAAACACTGAAGCTTTCTTT. As protein: CAWTPYSNTEAFF.

The chain employs TRBV7-9 and TRBJ1-2; D perhaps matches TRBD1 (6 bases). Per germline, CDR1 SEHNR and CDR2 FQNEAQ (reference sequence). The germline V and J ends were trimmed by 5 bases and 7 bases, with 14 bases remaining between them. This CDR3 comprises 13 residues. The CDR3 sequence: CASSAGQMSGYTF. DNA of the CDR3: TGTGCCAGCAGCGCCGGACAGATGTCTGGCTACACCTTC.

The CDR3 here is CASSTRTGKSTEAFF. CDR3 DNA sequence: TGCGCCAGCAGCACCCGGACAGGGAAGAGCACTGAAGCTTTCTTT. The V and J genes are TRBV5-1 and TRBJ1-1; 8 nucleotides line up with TRBD1. Germline CDR1 SGHRS, CDR2 YFSETQ. The trim removed 4 bases at V and 4 bases at J, leaving 9 bases unmatched. The CDR3 contains 15 residues.

The CDR3 coding sequence is TGTGCCAGCAGTTCTTATGGCTACACCTTC. Translation: CASSSYGYTF. V is TRBV28 and J is TRBJ1-2; D gene unclear. CDR1 is MDHEN and CDR2 is SYDVKM in the germline V gene. V dropped 4 bases and J dropped 5 bases, with 2 bases sitting between them. The CDR3 is made up of 10 amino acids.

This sequence joins TRBV3-1 (or the pseudogene TRBV3-2) and TRBJ1-1, with D unclear. Germline assignment: CDR1 LGHDT and CDR2 YNNKEL (reference sequence). The CDR3 is 13 amino acids. Trimming took off 1 base at V and 8 bases at J, with 11 bases between the two ends. The CDR3 DNA reads as TGTGCCAGCAGCCAAGTCTCTGCGTCAGAAGCTTTCTTT. This codes for CASSQVSASEAFF.

This chain links TRBV28 with TRBJ2-3; the D gene is possibly TRBD1 (5 bases). This CDR3 contains 13 residues. Germline V gives CDR1 MDHEN, CDR2 SYDVKM. The V gene lost 6 bases and the J gene lost 3 bases, with 10 bases spanning the gap. The CDR3 protein is CASRTKGTDTQYF. CDR3 nucleotides: TGTGCCAGCAGGACCAAGGGGACAGATACGCAGTATTTT.

The chain is built from TRBV28 and TRBJ1-2; D unresolved. The CDR3 loop spans 14 amino acids. Per germline, CDR1 MDHEN and CDR2 SYDVKM. V dropped 6 bases and J dropped 4 bases, with 15 bases sitting between them. CDR3 amino acids: CASRQEWLGYGYTF. The CDR3 DNA sequence: TGTGCCAGCAGGCAGGAGTGGCTTGGCTATGGCTACACCTTC.

This sequence joins TRBV4-2 and TRBJ1-6; D is unresolved. This CDR3 contains 12 residues. Germline-derived CDR1 and CDR2 are LGHNA and YNFKEQ. Trimming cost V 6 bases and J 6 bases, with 6 bases left between them. The CDR3 region has the DNA TGTGCCAGCAGGGACTCTAATTCACCCCTCCACTTT. Its translation is CASRDSNSPLHF.

A few counts support this clone. The V and J genes are TRBV7-2 and TRBJ2-6; possible D gene TRBD2, 6 bases. This CDR3 is 17 amino acids long. V lost 6 bases and J 0 bases, leaving 15 bases between the germline ends. Germline V lookup: CDR1 SGHTA, CDR2 FQGNSA. The DNA for the CDR3 is TGTGCCAGCAGGAGCAGGGACTCACGCTCTGGGGCCAACGTCCTGACTTTC. Its translation: CASRSRDSRSGANVLTF. Using reference TRBV7-2 and TRBJ2-6 for the parts outside the CDR3, the full variable domain is GAGVSQSPSNKVTEKGKDVELRCDPISGHTALYWYRQSLGQGLEFLIYFQGNSAPDKSGLPSDRFSAERTGGSVSTLTIQRTQQEDSAVYLCASRSRDSRSGANVLTFGAGSRLTVL.

The V call is TRBV28, the J call TRBJ2-3, with D unclear. The CDR3 loop spans 14 amino acids. V dropped 5 bases and J dropped 4 bases, with 13 bases sitting between them. The germline CDR1 and CDR2 sequences are MDHEN and SYDVKM. This CDR3 is CASSRQVGPDTQYF. The CDR3 DNA is TGTGCCAGCAGTAGGCAGGTCGGCCCAGATACGCAGTATTTT.

This chain links TRBV7-3 with TRBJ2-4; unclear D gene. Germline V gene sequence: CDR1 SGHTA, CDR2 FQGTGA. This CDR3 has 15 amino acids. Trimming pared 1 base from V and 0 bases from J, leaving 7 bases between. As DNA, the CDR3 is TGTGCCAGCAGCTTAAATCCCTTAGCCAAAAACATTCAGTACTTC. Its translation is CASSLNPLAKNIQYF.

The chain recombines TRBV6-5 with TRBJ2-5, with D perhaps being TRBD1 or TRBD2 (5 bases each). This CDR3 is 13 amino acids long. Germline-derived CDR1 and CDR2 are MNHEY and SVGAGI. V lost 2 bases, J lost 7 bases, and 11 bases lay in between. The CDR3 sequence is CASSYPTGGTQYF. CDR3 DNA: TGTGCCAGCAGTTACCCGACTGGGGGGACCCAGTACTTC.

CDR3 protein: CASSLNPDGWRAFF. CDR3 DNA sequence: TGTGCCAGCAGCCTCAACCCCGATGGTTGGCGAGCTTTCTTT. The chain links TRBV3-1 (or the pseudogene TRBV3-2) to TRBJ1-1; the D is unclear. Germline lookup yields CDR1 LGHDT and CDR2 YNNKEL (reference sequence). Deletions cut 4 bases from V and 10 bases from J, with 19 bases between. The CDR3 length is 14 residues.

This clone came up once. The chain has TRBV6-5 and TRBJ1-5, with D maybe TRBD1 (6 bases). The V gene's germline CDR1 is MNHEY and CDR2 SVGAGI. The CDR3 has 14 residues. V lost 6 bases and J 3 bases, leaving 12 bases between the germline ends. CDR3 in DNA: TGTGCCAGCAGGGCACAGGGCCTCAATCAGCCCCAGCATTTT. Protein product: CASRAQGLNQPQHF.

The V and J genes are TRBV19 and TRBJ1-5, with 10 bases matching TRBD1. With 7 bases clipped from V and 7 bases from J, the junction kept 10 bases outside the gene matches. From germline, CDR1 is LNHDA and CDR2 SQIVND (reference sequence). This CDR3 contains 15 residues. The CDR3: CASTTWGQGSQPQHF. CDR3 in DNA: TGTGCCAGTACCACCTGGGGACAGGGGTCACAGCCCCAGCATTTT. The whole variable domain, filled in from reference TRBV19 and TRBJ1-5, reads DGGITQSPKYLFRKEGQNVTLSCEQNLNHDAMYWYRQDPGQGLRLIYYSQIVNDFQKGDIAEGYSVSREKKESFPLTVTSAQKNPTAFYLCASTTWGQGSQPQHFGDGTRLSIL.

This chain connects TRBV30 to TRBJ2-4; D remains unclear. The germline V gene has CDR1 GTSNPN and CDR2 SVGIG (reference sequence). The CDR3 sequence is 14 residues long. Trimming removed 3 bases at V and 0 bases at J, with 9 bases between. The CDR3 sequence: CAWSPGQAKNIQYF. The CDR3 DNA follows: TGTGCCTGGAGCCCTGGGCAAGCCAAAAACATTCAGTACTTC.

Relative to its sample, this clone is medium-sized. Other DNA sequences in this sample translate to the same CDR3. The rearrangement joins TRBV5-1 to TRBJ1-5; D call uncertain. Trimming left V 1 base short and J 4 bases short, with 12 bases between. This CDR3 is 15 amino acids long. Germline CDR1 reads SGHRS; CDR2 reads YFSETQ. This CDR3 is CASSLLGGRNQPQHF. The DNA for the CDR3 is TGCGCCAGCAGCTTGTTGGGTGGCCGGAATCAGCCCCAGCATTTT.

This chain uses TRBV5-8 with TRBJ2-7; D unclear. This CDR3 comprises 14 residues. Looked up from germline, CDR1 is SGHTS and CDR2 is YDEGEE. The V end lost 4 bases, the J end lost 3 bases, and 14 bases lay between the germline ends. CDR3 loop: CASSPDGSSYEQYF. The CDR3 DNA follows: TGTGCCAGCAGCCCCGACGGGTCAAGCTACGAGCAGTACTTC.

This clone is a singleton in its sample. The V gene is TRBV27, the J gene TRBJ2-2; 13 bases line up with TRBD2. Germline loops: CDR1 MNHEY, CDR2 SMNVEV (reference sequence). With 3 bases clipped from V and 2 bases from J, the junction kept 9 bases outside the gene matches. The CDR3 spans 19 residues. The CDR3 here is CASSFYGLAGEANTGELFF. The DNA of the CDR3 is TGTGCCAGCAGTTTTTATGGACTAGCGGGAGAGGCAAACACCGGGGAGCTGTTTTTT.

The chain carries TRBV19 and TRBJ2-1, with D unclear. V lost 5 bases to trimming and J lost 9 bases, with 11 bases between them. Germline V gene data show CDR1 as LNHDA and CDR2 as SQIVND (reference sequence). The CDR3 consists of 12 residues. The CDR3 DNA reads TGTGCCAGTAGTGCGGCCCCTCCTGAGCAGTTCTTC. Residues: CASSAAPPEQFF.